These T cell receptor beta chains were read from a single sample in a study of cytomegalovirus exposure and HLA in healthy donors. Here immunoSEQ multiplex PCR was the method, and the copy in TCRdb shows in-frame clones only, minus some. The listing contains around 57,000 clones. The sequenced sample consisted of PBMCs. The origin of the receptors is a woman between 50 and 59 years old in good health and CMV-seropositive. Both conserved end residues are part of each CDR3. D genes are given only for firm matches.

j_gene | v_gene | d_gene | CDR3aa | CDR3nt
TRBJ2-3 | TRBV27 | TRBD2 | CASRAWTSGSTDTQYF | TGTGCCAGCAGGGCCTGGACTAGCGGAAGCACAGATACGCAGTATTTT
TRBJ2-5 | TRBV7-9 | TRBD2 | CASSSPGLAGGEETQYF | TGTGCCAGCAGCTCGCCGGGACTAGCGGGGGGGGAAGAGACCCAGTACTTC
TRBJ2-7 | TRBV23-1 | . | CASSQSGIGTRCEQYF | TGCGCCAGCAGTCAATCCGGGATCGGGACTCGGTGCGAGCAGTACTTC
TRBJ1-1 | TRBV27 | . | CASSLSPPENTEAFF | TGTGCCAGCAGTTTATCCCCTCCAGAGAACACTGAAGCTTTCTTT
TRBJ2-3 | TRBV7-7 | . | CASSRGTTDTQYF | TGTGCCAGCAGCAGGGGCACCACAGATACGCAGTATTTT
TRBJ1-2 | TRBV5-8 | TRBD1 | CASSSYRGLGDGYTF | TGTGCCAGCAGCTCGTACAGGGGTTTGGGTGATGGCTACACCTTC
TRBJ2-3 | TRBV4-1 | TRBD2 | CASSQAGGGLLTDTQYF | TGCGCCAGCAGCCAAGCCGGCGGGGGACTCCTCACAGATACGCAGTATTTT
TRBJ1-5 | TRBV18 | . | CASGGILDQPQHF | TGTGCCAGTGGGGGGATACTTGATCAGCCCCAGCATTTT
TRBJ2-3 | TRBV18 | TRBD2 | CASSPTPSGVTDTQYF | TGTGCCAGCTCACCAACGCCTAGCGGGGTCACAGATACGCAGTATTTT
TRBJ1-3 | TRBV27 | . | CASSLEPQELSGNTIYF | TGTGCCAGCAGTTTGGAGCCACAGGAGCTCTCTGGAAACACCATATATTTT
TRBJ1-1 | TRBV19 | TRBD1 | CASKYSGQTNTEAFF | TGTGCCAGTAAATATTCGGGACAGACGAACACTGAAGCTTTCTTT
TRBJ1-4 | TRBV28 | . | CASRGGGGEKLFF | TGTGCCAGCCGCGGGGGGGGCGGCGAAAAACTGTTTTTT
TRBJ2-7 | TRBV5-1 | . | CASRPAGFLSYEQYF | TGCGCCAGCAGGCCCGCGGGGTTTCTCTCCTACGAGCAGTACTTC
TRBJ2-3 | TRBV4-2 | TRBD2 | CASSHTSGSPQYF | TGTGCCAGCAGCCACACTAGCGGGTCTCCGCAGTATTTT
TRBJ2-1 | TRBV5-1 | TRBD2 | CASSLGLAGGNEQFF | TGCGCCAGCAGCTTAGGACTAGCGGGAGGTAATGAGCAGTTCTTC
TRBJ2-1 | TRBV6-1 | TRBD1 | CASMPGQGFFNEQFF | TGTGCCAGCATGCCGGGACAGGGGTTTTTTAATGAGCAGTTCTTC
TRBJ1-5 | TRBV4-2 | . | CASSLKSGQPQHF | TGTGCCAGCAGCCTTAAAAGCGGTCAGCCCCAGCATTTT
TRBJ2-5 | TRBV7-6 | TRBD2 | CASSSGTSKETQYF | TGTGCCAGCAGCTCTGGGACTAGCAAGGAGACCCAGTACTTC
TRBJ2-7 | TRBV7-8 | . | CASTRQAGDEQYF | TGTGCCAGCACCCGACAGGCGGGTGACGAGCAGTACTTC
TRBJ2-5 | TRBV6-6 | . | CASSYAGSQETQYF | TGTGCCAGCAGTTACGCGGGGTCGCAAGAGACCCAGTACTTC
TRBJ2-7 | TRBV25-1 | TRBD1 | CASSTRDSPKGYEQYF | TGTGCCAGCAGTACGAGGGACAGTCCTAAAGGTTACGAGCAGTACTTC
TRBJ1-6 | TRBV13 | . | CASSLGTRNSPLHF | TGTGCCAGCAGCTTAGGAACCAGGAATTCACCCCTCCACTTT
TRBJ2-3 | TRBV11-3 | TRBD1 | CASSSTDRVSTDTQYF | TGTGCCAGCAGCTCCACGGACAGGGTGAGCACAGATACGCAGTATTTT
TRBJ2-1 | TRBV6-1 | TRBD1 | CASFRDRGYNEQFF | TGTGCCAGTTTCCGGGACAGGGGTTACAATGAGCAGTTCTTC
TRBJ2-1 | TRBV28 | TRBD2 | CASSSAGGGRAVGGEQFF | TGTGCCAGCAGTTCCGCCGGGGGCGGGAGGGCGGTCGGGGGTGAGCAGTTCTTC
TRBJ1-3 | TRBV25-1 | . | CATRGGAGNTIYF | TGTGCCACCCGAGGGGGGGCTGGAAACACCATATATTTT
TRBJ1-2 | TRBV7-9 | . | CASPQAPMRDYGYTF | TGTGCCAGCCCTCAAGCCCCCATGAGGGACTATGGCTACACCTTC
TRBJ2-5 | TRBV14 | . | CASSQVGNLATQETQYF | TGTGCCAGCAGCCAAGTCGGGAACCTAGCGACCCAAGAGACCCAGTACTTC
TRBJ1-1 | TRBV28 | . | CASSLTPQGFWAFF | TGTGCCAGCAGTTTAACCCCCCAGGGATTTTGGGCTTTCTTT
TRBJ2-3 | TRBV5-1 | TRBD2 | CASSTGTSGGEDTQYF | TGCGCCAGCAGCACCGGGACTAGCGGGGGGGAAGATACGCAGTATTTT
TRBJ2-5 | TRBV5-4 | TRBD2 | CASSGGDLPGQETQYF | TGTGCCAGCAGTGGGGGGGACTTGCCGGGCCAAGAGACCCAGTACTTC
TRBJ2-5 | TRBV30 | . | CAWGELRETQYF | TGTGCCTGGGGAGAGCTTCGTGAGACCCAGTACTTC
TRBJ2-1 | TRBV12-1 | . | CASSFGPTKVLLGEQFF | TGTGCCAGCAGCTTTGGGCCCACTAAGGTTCTCCTCGGTGAGCAGTTCTTC
TRBJ1-2 | TRBV6-6 | . | CASSYPQGEGYTF | TGTGCCAGCAGTTACCCCCAGGGCGAGGGCTACACCTTC
TRBJ1-1 | TRBV10-3 | . | CAIMGHGTEAFF | TGTGCCATCATGGGCCATGGCACTGAAGCTTTCTTT
TRBJ1-5 | TRBV7-2 | TRBD1 | CASSLAGGGQGRRNQPQHF | TGTGCCAGCAGCTTAGCTGGGGGGGGACAGGGGAGAAGGAATCAGCCCCAGCATTTT
TRBJ2-2 | TRBV5-1 | . | CASKLLAVSRAGELFF | TGCGCCAGCAAACTTTTAGCGGTCTCCAGGGCCGGGGAGCTGTTTTTT
TRBJ1-1 | TRBV7-9 | . | CASSELAGTEAFF | TGTGCCAGCAGCGAACTCGCGGGGACTGAAGCTTTCTTT
TRBJ2-7 | TRBV30 | . | CAWSVRPYEQYF | TGTGCCTGGAGTGTTCGTCCCTACGAGCAGTACTTC
TRBJ2-2 | TRBV5-1 | TRBD1 | CASSSRQGARTGELFF | TGCGCCAGCAGCTCACGACAGGGGGCGAGGACCGGGGAGCTGTTTTTT
TRBJ2-3 | TRBV28 | TRBD2 | CASSPTPGLAGVTDTQYF | TGTGCCAGCAGTCCTACCCCGGGACTAGCGGGGGTCACAGATACGCAGTATTTT